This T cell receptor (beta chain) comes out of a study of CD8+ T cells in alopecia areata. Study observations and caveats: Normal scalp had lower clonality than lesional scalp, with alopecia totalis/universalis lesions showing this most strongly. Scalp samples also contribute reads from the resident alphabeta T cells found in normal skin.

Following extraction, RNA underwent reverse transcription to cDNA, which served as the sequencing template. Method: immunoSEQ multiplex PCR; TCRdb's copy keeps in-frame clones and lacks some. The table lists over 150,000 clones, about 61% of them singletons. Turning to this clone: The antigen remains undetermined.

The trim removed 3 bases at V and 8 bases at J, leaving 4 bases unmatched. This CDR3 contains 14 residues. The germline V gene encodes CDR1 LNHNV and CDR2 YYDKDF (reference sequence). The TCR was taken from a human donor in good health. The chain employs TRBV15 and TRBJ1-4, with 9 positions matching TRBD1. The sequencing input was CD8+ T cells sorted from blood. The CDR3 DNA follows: TGTGCCACCAGCAGGGACAGGGGACTCGAAAAACTGTTTTTT. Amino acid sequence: CATSRDRGLEKLFF.